These T cell receptor beta chains were read from a single sample in a study of blood T cell repertoires in COVID-19. Generated by immunoSEQ multiplex PCR, the TCRdb table keeps only in-frame clones and is missing some. The sample holds some 200,000 clones, under 85% seen once. The specimen sequenced was peripheral blood. The receptors derive from a woman older than 75 with acute or convalescent COVID-19. The CDR3 runs from the conserved cysteine through the conserved F or W. The D gene is left open where the match is weak. The size field is filled for only some rows; it gives once, few, many or a size class.

d_call j_call v_call clone_size cdr3_nt cdr3_aa
TRBD2 TRBJ2-1 TRBV4-3 - TGCGCCAGCAGCCACGGCGGGGGGCACCACAATGAGCAGTTCTTC CASSHGGGHHNEQFF
TRBD1 TRBJ1-1 TRBV6-5 - TGTGCCAGCAGTTACTTGGCAGGGGGCGCGGGTGAAGCTTTCTTT CASSYLAGGAGEAFF
- TRBJ2-5 TRBV11-2 - TGTGCCAGCAGCTCCGAGGACTCCCAGTACTTC CASSSEDSQYF
- TRBJ1-2 TRBV5-5 - TGTGCCAGCAGCCAGGTGGAAGACTATGGCTACACCTTC CASSQVEDYGYTF
- TRBJ1-1 TRBV27 - TGTGCCAGCAGTTTAGTGGGGGCGGGTGAAGCTTTCTTT CASSLVGAGEAFF
TRBD1 TRBJ2-3 TRBV2 - TGTGCCAGCGGTTCGGGACAGGCAGGCACAGATACGCAGTATTTT CASGSGQAGTDTQYF
TRBD2 TRBJ2-1 TRBV27 - TGTGCCAGCAGTTTCAGGCTAGCGGGAGTGAGGTCCTACAATGAGCAGTTCTTC CASSFRLAGVRSYNEQFF
TRBD1 TRBJ1-6 TRBV6-5 - TGTGCCAGCAGACTAACAGGGGAAGGATCACCCCTCCACTTT CASRLTGEGSPLHF
- TRBJ2-4 TRBV12-2 - TGTGCAAGTCGGCCCCAGGGGCTAGCGGGGCGGTACTTC CASRPQGLAGRYF
- TRBJ1-2 TRBV7-2 few TGTGCCAGCAGCACCAGGACAGTCAACTATGGCTACACCTTC CASSTRTVNYGYTF
- TRBJ2-3 TRBV4-3 - TGCGCCAGCAGCCAAGAGTTTATAGGCACAGATACGCAGTATTTT CASSQEFIGTDTQYF
TRBD2 TRBJ2-7 TRBV5-1 few TGCGCCAGCACCCTGGGACTAGCCTCCTACGAGCAGTACTTC CASTLGLASYEQYF
TRBD2 TRBJ2-1 TRBV9 - TGTGCCAGCAGCGTAACAGCGGGACTAGCTTCGTACAATGAGCAGTTCTTC CASSVTAGLASYNEQFF
TRBD1 TRBJ1-5 TRBV29-1 - TGCAGCGTGGGAGGGACAGGCTATCAGCCCCAGCATTTT CSVGGTGYQPQHF
- TRBJ1-2 TRBV5-4 - TGTGCCAGCACCACGGTGGGGGCCCACTCCTATGGCTACACCTTC CASTTVGAHSYGYTF
TRBD2 TRBJ2-5 TRBV5-1 - TGCGCCAGCAGCCACGGACTAGCGGGGTTCCAAGAGACCCAGTACTTC CASSHGLAGFQETQYF
- TRBJ1-2 TRBV11-2 - TGTGCCAGCAGCTTAGCTCAGGGGAGGGGTGGCTACACCTTC CASSLAQGRGGYTF
- TRBJ1-3 TRBV6-1 - TGTGCCAGCAGTGAACCCACTAAAATCGTCTCTGGAAACACCATATATTTT CASSEPTKIVSGNTIYF
- TRBJ2-7 TRBV10-1 - TGCGCCAGCAGTGAGTCAGACACAGCCGAGCAGTACTTC CASSESDTAEQYF
- TRBJ2-7 TRBV27 - TGTGCCAGCGGTAGAGCGACCGAGCAGTACTTC CASGRATEQYF
- TRBJ1-1 TRBV18 - TGTGCCAGCTCACCACGCCGTGAGGGAACTGAAGCTTTCTTT CASSPRREGTEAFF
- TRBJ2-3 TRBV12-3/TRBV12-4 few TGTGCCAGCAGTCTAACAGATACGCAGTATTTT CASSLTDTQYF
- TRBJ1-2 TRBV5-6 - - CASSSDWGPGAF
- TRBJ1-2 TRBV7-9 - TGTGCCAGCAGCTCTTACAGGAACTATGGCTACACCTTC CASSSYRNYGYTF
- TRBJ2-7 TRBV7-9 - TGTGCCAGCAGCCCGAGCTTTTCTGGGGTGGGACACTACGAGCAGTACTTC CASSPSFSGVGHYEQYF
- TRBJ2-3 TRBV7-2 - TGTGCCAGCAGCTTCAGGACTGCAGATACGCAGTATTTT CASSFRTADTQYF
TRBD1 TRBJ1-1 TRBV11-2 - TGTGCCAGCAGCTGGGGGGACAGGAACACTGAAGCTTTCTTT CASSWGDRNTEAFF
TRBD1 TRBJ2-7 TRBV7-9 - TGTGCCAGCAGCCCCCCAGGGGGCAACTACGAGCAGTACTTC CASSPPGGNYEQYF
- TRBJ2-1 TRBV7-6 - TGTGCCAGCAGCTTAGGAGCAGGTGGCAATGAGCAGTTCTTC CASSLGAGGNEQFF
- TRBJ1-5 TRBV3-1/TRBV3-2 - TGTGCCAGCAGCCAAGGACAGGAGGGCAATCAGCCCCAGCATTTT CASSQGQEGNQPQHF
TRBD1 TRBJ1-1 TRBV7-2 - TGTGCCAGCAGCTCGGACAGGTCGAGAATGAACACTGAAGCTTTCTTT CASSSDRSRMNTEAFF
TRBD1 TRBJ1-5 TRBV5-4 - TGTGCCAGCAGCCCCAGGCCGGGACAGGGGAATCAGCCCCAGCATTTT CASSPRPGQGNQPQHF
- TRBJ2-1 TRBV4-3 - TGCGCCAGCAGCCACGTTCCCTGGGAGGACAATGAGCAGTTCTTC CASSHVPWEDNEQFF
TRBD1 TRBJ1-3 TRBV5-1 - TGCGCCAGCCGACAGGGATACTCTGGAAACACCATATATTTT CASRQGYSGNTIYF
TRBD1 TRBJ1-2 TRBV3-1/TRBV3-2 - TGTGCCAGCAGCCAAGAAGGACAGGGGGCGTATGGCTACACCTTC CASSQEGQGAYGYTF
- TRBJ2-5 TRBV9 - TGTGCCAGCAGCGTAGCTAGGCTAGCGAAGACCCAGTACTTC CASSVARLAKTQYF
- TRBJ2-2 TRBV10-2 - TGCGCCAGCTACCCTAGCACCGGGGAGCTGTTTTTT CASYPSTGELFF
- TRBJ1-1 TRBV21-1 - TGTGCCAACACATCGGACAGTACTCTGAACACTGAAGCTTTCTTT CANTSDSTLNTEAFF
TRBD1 TRBJ2-2 TRBV24-1 - TGTGCCACCAGTGCCCTGGACAGGCCGGGAACCGGGGAGCTGTTTTTT CATSALDRPGTGELFF
- TRBJ2-3 TRBV29-1 - TGCAGCGTGACAGCAACTAGCACAGATACGCAGTATTTT CSVTATSTDTQYF
- TRBJ2-7 TRBV5-1 - TGCGCCAGCAGCTTCGCGGGCGAGCAGTACTTC CASSFAGEQYF
TRBD1 TRBJ1-2 TRBV29-1 - TGCAGCGTGGAACCTCCGGACAGGGGCGAGGGCTACACCTTC CSVEPPDRGEGYTF
- TRBJ2-1 TRBV4-1 - TGCGCCAGCAGCCAGTCTCCGGGACTTAACAATGAGCAGTTCTTC CASSQSPGLNNEQFF
TRBD2 TRBJ2-1 TRBV12-3/TRBV12-4 - TGTGCCAGCAGAGAACTAGCGGGGAATGAGCAGTTCTTC CASRELAGNEQFF
TRBD1 TRBJ1-4 TRBV7-9 - TGTGCCAGCAGCGTGGACAGGGAATACGAAAAACTGTTTTTT CASSVDREYEKLFF
TRBD1 TRBJ1-4 TRBV4-3 - TGCGCCAGCAGCCGAACCCCGGGACAGGGAGATGAAAAACTGTTTTTT CASSRTPGQGDEKLFF
TRBD1 TRBJ2-1 TRBV6-2/TRBV6-3 - TGTGCCAGCAGTTACGAGACAGGGGGCCTATACAATGAGCAGTTCTTC CASSYETGGLYNEQFF
TRBD1 TRBJ2-7 TRBV5-1 - TGCGCCAGCAGCGTACAAGACAGGGGCCCATTAGAGCAGTACTTC CASSVQDRGPLEQYF
TRBD2 TRBJ2-5 TRBV19 - TGTGCCAGTAGTATAGTCTCAACATCCTCCGGGGGGGAGACCCAGTACTTC CASSIVSTSSGGETQYF
- TRBJ1-1 TRBV10-3 - TGTGCCATCAGTGAGCCCGGTCGGAACACTGAAGCTTTCTTT CAISEPGRNTEAFF
TRBD2 TRBJ2-3 TRBV7-3 once TGTGCCAGCAGCCCGGGACTAGCGGAGACAGATACGCAGTATTTT CASSPGLAETDTQYF